The 17 T cell receptor beta chains reported below all come from one sample, sequenced in a study of human T cells and chemical hapten exposure. Documented time point: patch test 1, 2 weeks after DPC sensitization. Treatment noted: therapeutic diphenylcyclopropenone sensitization with weekly scalp DPC. Each CDR3 protein is one row after TCRdb ran MiXCR on the RACE reads. Of fewer than 500,000 distinct CDR3 sequences listed, about 4.8% are singletons. The input for sequencing was whole blood, taken in connection with sensitization to the hapten diphenylcyclopropenone (DPC). Source of these receptors: a woman between 45 and 60 years old with alopecia areata. Some clones in this sample may be carry-over from other donors' samples.

In its sample, this clonotype was seen many times. The rearrangement joins TRBV7-9 to TRBJ1-2; D is undetermined. Germline CDR1 is SEHNR and CDR2 is FQNEAQ (reference sequence). CDR3 length: 16 residues. V was pared by 1 base and J by 3 bases, with 15 bases between. The CDR3 is CASSLGSGRTYYGYTF. The DNA for the CDR3 is TGTGCCAGCAGCTTAGGGTCTGGGCGGACCTACTATGGCTACACCTTC.

The gene calls are TRBV12-3 or TRBV12-4 and TRBJ2-2; 9 bases are a match to TRBD1. The CDR3 runs 16 residues. Trimming cost V 5 bases and J 4 bases; bases outside gene matches: 8. The CDR3 loop is CASSLGTGIFTGELFF. CDR3 bases: TGTGCCAGCAGTCTTGGGACAGGGATATTCACCGGGGAGCTGTTTTTT.

This clonotype was counted many times. V is TRBV20-1 and J is TRBJ1-5; 8 positions match TRBD1. Germline lookup yields CDR1 DFQATT and CDR2 SNEGSKA (reference sequence). The CDR3 contains 14 residues. V gave up 0 bases and J gave up 4 bases; unmatched junction bases: 2. CDR3 in DNA: TGCAGTGCTAGAGATAACAGGGGGAATCAGCCCCAGCATTTT. Encoded protein: CSARDNRGNQPQHF.

This clonotype was detected only a few times. The gene calls are TRBV7-9 and TRBJ1-2; D possibly corresponds to TRBD1 (6 bases). There are 14 residues in the CDR3. Germline CDR1 SEHNR, CDR2 FQNEAQ (reference sequence). The ends were cut back, 2 bases at V and 3 bases at J, with 10 bases in the middle. The CDR3 spells CASSLQGTYYGYTF. CDR3 in DNA: TGTGCCAGCAGCTTACAGGGGACCTACTATGGCTACACCTTC. Full variable domain (outside the CDR3, taken from reference TRBV7-9 and TRBJ1-2): DTGVSQNPRHKITKRGQNVTFRCDPISEHNRLYWYRQTLGQGPEFLTYFQNEAQLEKSRLLSDRFSAERPKGSFSTLEIQRTEQGDSAMYLCASSLQGTYYGYTFGSGTRLTVV.

This rearrangement joins TRBV29-1 to TRBJ2-3; D gene uncertain. The CDR3 extends over 11 amino acids. Germline values: CDR1 SQVTM, CDR2 ANQGSEA. The germline V and J ends were trimmed by 7 bases and 2 bases, with 7 bases remaining between them. CDR3 DNA: TGCAGCGGCACCCACACAGATACGCAGTATTTT. Translation: CSGTHTDTQYF.

The chain links TRBV20-1 to TRBJ2-3; D is possibly TRBD2 (6 bases). Trimming stripped 3 bases from V and 5 bases from J, with 15 bases between. This CDR3 is built from 14 residues. CDR1 is DFQATT, CDR2 SNEGSKA, per germline (reference sequence). The CDR3 reads CSARGGLRGDTQYF. CDR3 sequence (DNA): TGCAGTGCTAGGGGTGGACTGCGGGGAGATACGCAGTATTTT.

This clonotype was seen repeatedly, ten times or more. This chain connects TRBV28 to TRBJ1-2; tentative D call: TRBD1 (6 bases). CDR1 is MDHEN and CDR2 is SYDVKM in the germline V gene. Trimming removed 8 bases at V and 4 bases at J, with 11 bases between. The CDR3 is made up of 12 amino acids. Here the CDR3 DNA reads TGTGCCAGCCGGGACATTCCCTATGGCTACACCTTC. Amino acids: CASRDIPYGYTF.

This clonotype was counted only a few times. V gene TRBV10-3 combines with J gene TRBJ2-2; maybe TRBD2 (5 bases). The CDR3 has 15 amino acids. Looked up from germline, CDR1 is ENHRY and CDR2 is SYGVKD. Trimming stripped 3 bases from V and 0 bases from J, with 8 bases between. CDR3: CAISEPGTNTGELFF. Written as DNA, the CDR3 is TGTGCCATCAGTGAACCCGGGACGAACACCGGGGAGCTGTTTTTT.

Many counts were recorded for this clonotype. The chain joins TRBV28 to TRBJ2-3; D is unclear. V was cut by 6 bases and J by 7 bases, with 11 bases left in between. Germline CDR1 and CDR2: MDHEN and SYDVKM. There are 12 residues in the CDR3. The CDR3 region is CASSASLHTQYF. The DNA for the CDR3 is TGTGCCAGCAGCGCCTCCTTGCATACGCAGTATTTT.

This clonotype was detected many times. The V and J genes are TRBV4-3 and TRBJ2-7, with 8 bases matching TRBD1. J lost 2 bases, V lost 0 bases, and 6 bases had no gene match. The CDR3 sequence is 16 residues long. CDR1 LGHNA and CDR2 YSLEER come from the germline V gene. CDR3 region: CASSQEFPGGPYEQYF. The CDR3 region has the DNA TGCGCCAGCAGCCAAGAGTTCCCAGGGGGCCCCTACGAGCAGTACTTC.

This clonotype was seen more than once but under ten times. The J gene is TRBJ2-5, the V gene TRBV5-1, with 7 bases that match TRBD2. The CDR3 consists of 13 residues. After removal of 4 bases from V and 4 bases from J, the junction contained 4 bases not matched to a gene. The germline V gene encodes CDR1 SGHRS and CDR2 YFSETQ. The CDR3 bases are TGCGCCAGCAGCCAGGGAGGGGTAGAGACCCAGTACTTC. Translation: CASSQGGVETQYF.

The chain uses TRBV10-3 and TRBJ2-7; TRBD1 matches at 9 bases. The CDR3 has 12 amino acids. Trimming cost V 10 bases and J 5 bases; bases outside gene matches: 6. Germline V gene sequence: CDR1 ENHRY, CDR2 SYGVKD. This CDR3 reads CATEGQGNEQYF. DNA for the CDR3: TGTGCCACAGAGGGACAGGGAAACGAGCAGTACTTC.

Ten or more counts support this clonotype. The rearrangement links TRBV28 to TRBJ1-1; 8 nucleotides match TRBD1. This CDR3 comprises 16 residues. The trim removed 3 bases at V and 0 bases at J, leaving 6 bases unmatched. Germline V lookup: CDR1 MDHEN, CDR2 SYDVKM. This chain's CDR3 is CASSFSDRVLNTEAFF. The CDR3 bases are TGTGCCAGCAGTTTTTCGGACAGGGTTTTGAACACTGAAGCTTTCTTT.

This clonotype has just a few counts. The rearrangement uses TRBV30 and TRBJ1-3; D is perhaps TRBD1 (6 bases). The CDR3 sequence is 14 residues long. V shed 0 bases and J shed 2 bases, with 8 bases lying between them. The germline V gene encodes CDR1 GTSNPN and CDR2 SVGIG (reference sequence). The CDR3 sequence: CAWSVTGTGNTIYF. As DNA, the CDR3 is TGTGCCTGGAGTGTAACAGGGACTGGAAACACCATATATTTT. Variable domain in full (rest from reference TRBV30 and TRBJ1-3): SQTIHQWPATLVQPVGSPLSLECTVEGTSNPNLYWYRQAAGRGLQLLFYSVGIGQISSEVPQNLSASRPQDRQFILSSKKLLLSDSGFYLCAWSVTGTGNTIYFGEGSWLTVV.

This clonotype has ten or more counts. This chain links TRBV18 with TRBJ1-6; D is perhaps TRBD1 (5 bases). The germline V gene has CDR1 KGHSH and CDR2 LQKENI. CDR3 length equals 14 residues. Trimming took 8 bases from V and 7 from J, leaving 15 bases between them. The CDR3 region has the DNA TGTGCCAGCGCAGGCGGGACCAACAATTCACCCCTCCACTTT. Translating it yields CASAGGTNNSPLHF.

In its sample, this clonotype was seen many times. The chain combines TRBV20-1 with TRBJ2-7, with D possibly TRBD1 on 5 matching bases. V was cut by 6 bases and J by 5 bases, with 20 bases left in between. Germline CDR1 DFQATT, CDR2 SNEGSKA (reference sequence). The CDR3 covers 14 residues. CDR3 DNA: TGCAGTGCCCCGGACCTGACAGCTGGCCACGAGCAGTACTTC. Translated: CSAPDLTAGHEQYF.

This clonotype was seen repeatedly, ten times or more. The genes are TRBV7-6 and TRBJ1-6; TRBD1 aligns across 8 bases. Germline CDR1 reads SGHVS; CDR2 reads FNYEAQ. The junction had 10 bases not matched to a gene; V was cut back by 5 bases and J by 7 bases. This CDR3 comprises 16 residues. The CDR3 DNA reads as TGTGCCAGCAGCCCAAGACAGGGGAATGAGAATTCACCCCTCCACTTT. Protein: CASSPRQGNENSPLHF. The whole variable domain, remainder taken from reference TRBV7-6 and TRBJ1-6, is GAGVSQSPRYKVTKRGQDVALRCDPISGHVSLYWYRQALGQGPEFLTYFNYEAQQDKSGLPNDRFSAERPEGSISTLTIQRTEQRDSAMYRCASSPRQGNENSPLHFGNGTRLTVT.